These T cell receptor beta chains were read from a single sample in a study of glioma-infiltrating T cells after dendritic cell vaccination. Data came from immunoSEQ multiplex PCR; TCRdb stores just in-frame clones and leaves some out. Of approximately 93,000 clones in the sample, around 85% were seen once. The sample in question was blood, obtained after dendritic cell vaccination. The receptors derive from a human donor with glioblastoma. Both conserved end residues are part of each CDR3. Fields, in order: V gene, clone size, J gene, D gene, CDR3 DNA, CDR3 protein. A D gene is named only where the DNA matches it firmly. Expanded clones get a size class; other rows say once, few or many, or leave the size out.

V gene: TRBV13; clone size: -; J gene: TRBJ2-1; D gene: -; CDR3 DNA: TGTGCCAGCAGCTTAAACTCGTATAGGGGGATCGGGAATGAGCAGTTCTTC; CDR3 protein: CASSLNSYRGIGNEQFF
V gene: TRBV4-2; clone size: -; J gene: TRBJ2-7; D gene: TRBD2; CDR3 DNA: TGTGCCAGCAGCCAGGAACTAGCGGGTTACGAGCAGTACTTC; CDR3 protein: CASSQELAGYEQYF
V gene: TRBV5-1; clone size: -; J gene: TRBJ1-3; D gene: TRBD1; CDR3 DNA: TGCGCCAGCAGCTGGTATCAGGGGGCGCGCGGAAACACCATATATTTT; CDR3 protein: CASSWYQGARGNTIYF
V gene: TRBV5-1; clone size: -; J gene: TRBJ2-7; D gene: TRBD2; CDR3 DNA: TGCGCCAGCAGCCCAGTAAGCGGGGCCTACAAGCAGTACTTC; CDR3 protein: CASSPVSGAYKQYF
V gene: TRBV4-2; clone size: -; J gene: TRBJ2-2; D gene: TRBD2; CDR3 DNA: TGTGCCAGCAGCCCAGGGACTAGCGACACCGGGGAGCTGTTTTTT; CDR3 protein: CASSPGTSDTGELFF
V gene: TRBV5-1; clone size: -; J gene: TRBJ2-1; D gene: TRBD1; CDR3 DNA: TGCGCCAGCAGCTCGGGACAGGGAACCTACAATGAGCAGTTCTTC; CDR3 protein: CASSSGQGTYNEQFF
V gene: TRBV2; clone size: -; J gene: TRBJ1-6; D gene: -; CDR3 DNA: TGTGCCAGCAGTGGGGACACAAGCTTCGAAAGCTCCTATAATTCACCCCTCCACTTT; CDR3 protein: CASSGDTSFESSYNSPLHF
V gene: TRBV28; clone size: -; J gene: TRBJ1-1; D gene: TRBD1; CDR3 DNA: TGTGCCAGCAGTTTTAACGGACAGGGGAGTACGGCTTTCTTT; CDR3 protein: CASSFNGQGSTAFF
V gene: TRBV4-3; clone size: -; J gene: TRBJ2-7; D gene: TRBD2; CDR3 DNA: TGCGCCAGCAGCCTCATACTAGCGGGGAATAACGAGCAGTACTTC; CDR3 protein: CASSLILAGNNEQYF
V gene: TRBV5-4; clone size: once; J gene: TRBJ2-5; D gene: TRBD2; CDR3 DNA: TGTGCCAGCAGCGGGAAGGCGGGGGGGCTCCAAGAGACCCAGTACTTC; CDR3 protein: CASSGKAGGLQETQYF
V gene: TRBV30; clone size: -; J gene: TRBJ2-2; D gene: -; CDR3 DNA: TGTGCCTGGAGCATGTACTTAGAAGGGGACACCGGGGAGCTGTTTTTT; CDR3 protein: CAWSMYLEGDTGELFF
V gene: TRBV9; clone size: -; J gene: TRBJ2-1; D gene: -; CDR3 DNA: TGTGCCAGCAGCGTACGTTGGCAGCCGAAAAAAACCCCCGCGGACAATGAGCAGTTCTTC; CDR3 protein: CASSVRWQPKKTPADNEQFF
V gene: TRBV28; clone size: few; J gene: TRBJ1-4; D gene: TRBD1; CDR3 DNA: TGTGCCAGCAGCATACCGACAGGGGGCGGTGAAAAACTGTTTTTT; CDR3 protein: CASSIPTGGGEKLFF
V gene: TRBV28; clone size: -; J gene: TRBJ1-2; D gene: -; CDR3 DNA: TGTGCCAGCAGTTTAACCTCCTCCGGAGGGCGGCAGGGCTACACCTTC; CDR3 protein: CASSLTSSGGRQGYTF
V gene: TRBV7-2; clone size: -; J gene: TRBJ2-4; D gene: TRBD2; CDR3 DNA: TGTGCCAGCAGTTCCGGACTAGCGGGGGGGCGGGCTTGGGTTCAGTACTTC; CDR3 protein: CASSSGLAGGRAWVQYF
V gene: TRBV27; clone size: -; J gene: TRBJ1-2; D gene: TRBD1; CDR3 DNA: TGTGCCAGCAGTATTCAGGGGGCAAGCTATGGCTACACCTTC; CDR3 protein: CASSIQGASYGYTF
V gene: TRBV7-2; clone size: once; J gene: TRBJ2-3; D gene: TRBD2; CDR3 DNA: TGTGCCAGCAGCCCCACTAGCGGGTACGACACAGATACGCAGTATTTT; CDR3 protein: CASSPTSGYDTDTQYF
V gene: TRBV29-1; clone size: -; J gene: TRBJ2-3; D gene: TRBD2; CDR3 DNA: TGCAGCGTTGAGGGACTAGCTGTTAGCACAGATACGCAGTATTTT; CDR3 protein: CSVEGLAVSTDTQYF
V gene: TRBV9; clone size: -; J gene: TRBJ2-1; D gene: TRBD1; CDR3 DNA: TGTGCCAGCAGCCCCCGGACAGGGGGCTTCTACAATGAGCAGTTCTTC; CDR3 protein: CASSPRTGGFYNEQFF
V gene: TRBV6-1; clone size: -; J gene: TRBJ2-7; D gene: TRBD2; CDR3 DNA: TGTGCCAGCAGTGAATTTAGCGGGCGGGAGCAGTACTTC; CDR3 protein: CASSEFSGREQYF
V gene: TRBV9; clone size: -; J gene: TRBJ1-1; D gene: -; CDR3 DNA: TGTGCCAGCAGCGTAGTGGGCAGTAACACTGAAGCTTTCTTT; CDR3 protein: CASSVVGSNTEAFF
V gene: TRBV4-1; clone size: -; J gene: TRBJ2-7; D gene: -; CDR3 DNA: TGCGCCAGCAGCCAAGATTCCCCTTCGACAGGTCTTTACGAGCAGTACTTC; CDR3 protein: CASSQDSPSTGLYEQYF
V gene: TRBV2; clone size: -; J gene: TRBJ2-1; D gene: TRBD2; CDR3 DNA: TGTGCCAGCAGAGCCACTAGCGCCAGTGAGCAGTTCTTC; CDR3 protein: CASRATSASEQFF
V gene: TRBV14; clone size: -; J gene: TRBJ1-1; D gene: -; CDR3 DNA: TGTGCCAGCAGCCAAGTTGGTTATAGAGCTTTCTTT; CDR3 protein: CASSQVGYRAFF
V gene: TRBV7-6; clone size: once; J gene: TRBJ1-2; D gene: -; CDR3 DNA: TGTGCCAGCAGCCGAACAGATAACTATGGCTACACCTTC; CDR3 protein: CASSRTDNYGYTF
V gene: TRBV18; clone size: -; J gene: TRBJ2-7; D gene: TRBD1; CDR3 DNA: TGTGCCAGCTCTGCCGACAGGGGGTCAACCTACGAGCAGTACTTC; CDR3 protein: CASSADRGSTYEQYF
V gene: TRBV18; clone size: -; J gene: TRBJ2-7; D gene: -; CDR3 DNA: TGTGCCAGCTCACCTTTCGGGCAGGGGACCCCGGCCTACGAGCAGTACTTC; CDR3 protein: CASSPFGQGTPAYEQYF
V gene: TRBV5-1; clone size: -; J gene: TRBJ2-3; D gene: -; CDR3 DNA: TGCGCCAGCAGCTCACGGACTCGAACCACAGATACGCAGTATTTT; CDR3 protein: CASSSRTRTTDTQYF
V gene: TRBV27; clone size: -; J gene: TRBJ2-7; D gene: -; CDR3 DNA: TGTGCCAGCATGCGTCAGGGGGGCTACGAGCAGTACTTC; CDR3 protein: CASMRQGGYEQYF
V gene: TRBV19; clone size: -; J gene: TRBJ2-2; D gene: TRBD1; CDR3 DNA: TGTGCCAGTATTGGGACAGGGGGTACCCCGAACACCGGGGAGCTGTTTTTT; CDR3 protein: CASIGTGGTPNTGELFF
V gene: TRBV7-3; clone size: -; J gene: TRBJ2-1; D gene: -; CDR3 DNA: TGTGCCAGCAGCCCCCGACTAGTAGGGGAGCAGTTCTTC; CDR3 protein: CASSPRLVGEQFF
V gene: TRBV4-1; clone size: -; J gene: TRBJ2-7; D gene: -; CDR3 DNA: TGCGCCAGCAGCCAAGCGGGACTCGACCCTTACGAGCAGTACTTC; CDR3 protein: CASSQAGLDPYEQYF
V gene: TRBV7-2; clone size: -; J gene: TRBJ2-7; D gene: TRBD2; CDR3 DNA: TGTGCCAGCAGCTTGCAACCTAGCGGGAGTTCCTACGAGCAGTACTTC; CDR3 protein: CASSLQPSGSSYEQYF
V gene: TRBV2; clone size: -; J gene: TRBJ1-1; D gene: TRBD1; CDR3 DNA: TGTGCCAGCTCGGGACAGGGGGCCCAAGGCGGCACTGAAGCTTTCTTT; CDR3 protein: CASSGQGAQGGTEAFF
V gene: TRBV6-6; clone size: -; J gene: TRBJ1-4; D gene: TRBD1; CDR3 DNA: TGTGCCAGCAGAAGGACAGGGATAGTTCCTAATGAAAAACTGTTTTTT; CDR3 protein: CASRRTGIVPNEKLFF
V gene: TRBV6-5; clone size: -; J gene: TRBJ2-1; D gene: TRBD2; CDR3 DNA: TGTGCCAGCTCCCCAGCGGGAGTGAATGAGCAGTTCTTC; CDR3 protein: CASSPAGVNEQFF
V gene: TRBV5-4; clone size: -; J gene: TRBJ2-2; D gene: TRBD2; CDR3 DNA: TGTGCCAGCAGCAAGACTAGCGGGCAGAACACCGGGGAGCTGTTTTTT; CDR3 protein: CASSKTSGQNTGELFF
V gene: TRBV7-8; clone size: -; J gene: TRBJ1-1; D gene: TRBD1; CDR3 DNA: TGTGCCAGCACCGCCCAGCAGGGGGTGGAGAACACTGAAGCTTTCTTT; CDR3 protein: CASTAQQGVENTEAFF
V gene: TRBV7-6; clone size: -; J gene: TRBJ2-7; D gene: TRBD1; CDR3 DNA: TGTGCCAGCAGCTTAACACAGGGGGCGAACGAGCAGTACTTC; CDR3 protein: CASSLTQGANEQYF
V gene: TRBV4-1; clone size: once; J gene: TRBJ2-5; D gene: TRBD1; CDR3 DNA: TGCGCCAGCAGCCAACGTCCCGAATCCGACAGGGGCTGGGAGACCCAGTACTTC; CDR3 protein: CASSQRPESDRGWETQYF
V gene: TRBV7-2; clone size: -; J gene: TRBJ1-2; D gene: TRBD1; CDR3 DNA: TGTGCCAGCAGTATTCGACAGGGGGCGCAGGGCTATGGCTACACCTTC; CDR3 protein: CASSIRQGAQGYGYTF
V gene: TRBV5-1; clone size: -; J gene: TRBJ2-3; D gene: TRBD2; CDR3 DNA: TGCGCCAGCAGGTGGGGACTAGCGGTCACAGATACGCAGTATTTT; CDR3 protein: CASRWGLAVTDTQYF
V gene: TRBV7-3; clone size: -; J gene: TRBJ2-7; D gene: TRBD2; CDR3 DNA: TGTGCCAGCAGCTTGGCGGGAGGTTCTTACGAGCAGTACTTC; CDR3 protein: CASSLAGGSYEQYF
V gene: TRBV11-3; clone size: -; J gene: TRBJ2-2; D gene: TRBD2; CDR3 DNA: TGTGCCAGCAGCTTAACTAGCGGGGGGGCCGAAAACGGGGAGCTGTTTTTT; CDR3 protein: CASSLTSGGAENGELFF
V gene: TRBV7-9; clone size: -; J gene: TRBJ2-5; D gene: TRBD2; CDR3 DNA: TGTGCCAGCAGCTTACAGCGGGAGGGGTTGGAGACCCAGTACTTC; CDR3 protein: CASSLQREGLETQYF
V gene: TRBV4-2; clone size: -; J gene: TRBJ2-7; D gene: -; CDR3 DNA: TGTGCCAGCAGCCAAGATCTGTACGAGCAGTACTTC; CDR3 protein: CASSQDLYEQYF
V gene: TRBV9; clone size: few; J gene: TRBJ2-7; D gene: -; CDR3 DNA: TGTGCCAGCAGCGCCGCGAGGGGGGGGAGCTCCTACGAGCAGTACTTC; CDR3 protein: CASSAARGGSSYEQYF
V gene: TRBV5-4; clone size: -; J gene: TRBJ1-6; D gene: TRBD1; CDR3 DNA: TGTGCCAGCAGAATAGACGGGACAGGTGGTTCACCCCTCCACTTT; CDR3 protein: CASRIDGTGGSPLHF
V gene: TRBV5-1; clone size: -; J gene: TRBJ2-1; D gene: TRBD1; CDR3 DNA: TGCGCCAGCAGCTTGTTATCAGGGGGCGCGCCTGGTGAGCAGTTCTTC; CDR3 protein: CASSLLSGGAPGEQFF
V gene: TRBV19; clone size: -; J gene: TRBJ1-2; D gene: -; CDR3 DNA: TGTGCCAGTAGTATCGTCGGACTGGGCGTATATGGCTACACCTTC; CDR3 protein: CASSIVGLGVYGYTF
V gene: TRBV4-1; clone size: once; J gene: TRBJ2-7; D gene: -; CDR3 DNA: TGCGCCAGCAGCCAAGTCGGGGGTAGTATGTACGAGCAGTACTTC; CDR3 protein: CASSQVGGSMYEQYF
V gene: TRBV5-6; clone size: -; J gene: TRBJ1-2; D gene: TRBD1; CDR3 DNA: TGTGCCAGCAGCAAAAGGACAGGGTACTACACCTTC; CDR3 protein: CASSKRTGYYTF